This T cell receptor beta chain was observed in a study of T cell repertoires in cytomegalovirus infection. For the study at large: Signatures in public TCR beta sequences pointed to both CMV infection and matching HLA type.

This clonotype came up a few times. As yet, its antigen is unknown. Via MiXCR, TCRdb re-called the reads, giving one row per CDR3 protein. The table records 180,000 or so distinct CDR3 sequences, roughly 17% of them present only once. The CDR3 is 15 residues long. The ends were cut back, 5 bases at V and 1 base at J, with 12 bases in the middle. Germline loops: CDR1 SGHVS, CDR2 FNYEAQ. Study findings and constraints: HLA-C-restricted CMV-specific TCR beta clonotypes were dominant in the ex vivo response.

What was sequenced was CD8+ T cells from PBMCs. The clonotype originates from a human donor in good health (CMV status not recorded). Some clones in this sample may be carry-over from other donors' samples. This chain links TRBV7-6 with TRBJ2-4; D gene unclear. The CDR3 here is CASSPNLGAKNIQYF. The CDR3 bases are TGTGCCAGCAGCCCGAACCTGGGGGCCAAAAACATTCAGTACTTC.